The next 27 T cell receptor beta chains were all read from a single sample in a study of beta chain features in type 1 diabetes. Broader study findings: Patients with Type 1 diabetes showed moderately but significantly shorter TCRB CDR3s in all four CD4+ subsets.

What these receptors recognize is not known. Of the isolated RNA, all was reverse transcribed, and so the sequenced material was expressed TCRB transcripts. Assay used: immunoSEQ multiplex PCR; TCRdb lists only in-frame clones, some missing. The sample lists approximately 730,000 clones, about an eighth occurring once. The sample comprised naive CD4+ T cells from blood. All receptors come from a man aged 18-30 years with type 1 diabetes.

A remark on this clone: This sample also contains other DNA sequences that code for the same CDR3. The chain is built from TRBV9 and TRBJ1-5; D not resolved. This CDR3 has 13 residues. Germline CDR1 reads SGDLS; CDR2 reads YYNGEE. V lost 0 bases and J 4 bases, leaving 5 bases between the germline ends. The CDR3 here is CASSVGANQPQHF. In DNA form, the CDR3 reads TGTGCCAGCAGCGTAGGCGCGAATCAGCCCCAGCATTTT.

This clone was picked up a small number of times. The CDR3 sequence is CASQGANGGELFF. The CDR3 DNA follows: TGTGCCAGCCAGGGGGCGAATGGCGGGGAGCTGTTTTTT. The chain carries TRBV11-2 and TRBJ2-2; 8 bases fit TRBD1. The CDR3 spans 13 residues. Germline V gives CDR1 SGHAT, CDR2 FQNNGV. V shed 8 bases and J 7 bases; nucleotides not matched to a gene: 6.

This clone was detected a few times. This chain connects TRBV12-5 to TRBJ2-3; 10 positions agree with TRBD2. Germline V CDR1 and CDR2: LGHNT, FRNRAP. Trimming cost V 1 base and J 2 bases; bases outside gene matches: 3. The CDR3 extends over 16 amino acids. CDR3 in amino acids: CASGLGTSGFTDTQYF. CDR3 nucleotides: TGTGCTAGTGGTTTGGGGACTAGCGGTTTCACAGATACGCAGTATTTT.

In its sample, this clone was seen a few times. The chain is built from TRBV7-3 and TRBJ1-1, with 7 bases matching TRBD1. The V gene's germline CDR1 is SGHTA and CDR2 FQGTGA. The CDR3 contains 15 residues. The ends lost 6 bases at V and 4 bases at J; junction bases unmatched: 11. This chain's CDR3 is CASSRQGWGSTEAFF. CDR3 DNA sequence: TGTGCCAGCAGTCGACAGGGTTGGGGAAGCACTGAAGCTTTCTTT.

This clone was seen a few times. V usage is TRBV2 and J usage is TRBJ2-7, with D uncertain. CDR1 and CDR2 (germline): SNHLY, FYNNEI. CDR3 length: 13 residues. The V gene lost 0 bases and the J gene lost 6 bases, with 9 bases spanning the gap. CDR3 residues: CASSEAPPPEQYF. CDR3 coding DNA: TGTGCCAGCAGTGAAGCGCCCCCGCCCGAGCAGTACTTC. Drawing the rest from reference TRBV2 and TRBJ2-7, the complete variable domain is EPEVTQTPSHQVTQMGQEVILRCVPISNHLYFYWYRQILGQKVEFLVSFYNNEISEKSEIFDDQFSVERPDGSNFTLKIRSTKLEDSAMYFCASSEAPPPEQYFGPGTRLTVT.

The rearrangement uses TRBV7-2 and TRBJ2-5; D remains unclear. V lost 4 bases to trimming and J lost 6 bases, with 12 bases between them. This CDR3 contains 13 residues. Germline loops: CDR1 SGHTA, CDR2 FQGNSA. The CDR3 DNA is TGTGCCAGCAGCTCAACTGACGTGCAGACCCAGTACTTC. Protein sequence: CASSSTDVQTQYF.

The chain links TRBV5-1 to TRBJ1-4; D is unresolved. The germline V and J ends were trimmed by 5 bases and 6 bases, with 14 bases remaining between them. Germline-derived CDR1 and CDR2 are SGHRS and YFSETQ. The CDR3 consists of 14 residues. This CDR3 is CASSASVGDEKLFF. For the CDR3, the DNA is TGCGCCAGCAGTGCGAGTGTCGGGGATGAAAAACTGTTTTTT. Full variable domain (remainder filled in from reference TRBV5-1 and TRBJ1-4): KAGVTQTPRYLIKTRGQQVTLSCSPISGHRSVSWYQQTPGQGLQFLFEYFSETQRNKGNFPGRFSGRQFSNSRSEMNVSTLELGDSALYLCASSASVGDEKLFFGSGTQLSVL.

This clone occurred a few times. V is TRBV29-1 and J is TRBJ1-1; tentatively, D is TRBD1 (5 bases). The CDR3 length is 13 residues. Germline V gene data show CDR1 as SQVTM and CDR2 as ANQGSEA. The V end was cut by 5 bases, the J end by 0 bases, with 10 bases between. The CDR3: CSVSTAMNTEAFF. The CDR3 nucleotides read TGCAGCGTTTCGACAGCTATGAACACTGAAGCTTTCTTT.

In its sample, this clone was seen a few times. The J gene is TRBJ2-7, the V gene TRBV6-5, with no clear D. Germline V gives CDR1 MNHEY, CDR2 SVGAGI. The V and J ends lost 2 bases and 2 bases respectively, with 10 bases between them. This CDR3 contains 14 residues. CDR3 protein: CASSYGSPPYEQYF. CDR3 coding DNA: TGTGCCAGCAGTTACGGGTCCCCTCCCTACGAGCAGTACTTC.

This clone occurred a few times. This rearrangement joins TRBV9 to TRBJ2-7; D tentatively fits TRBD1 or TRBD2 (5 bases each). Deletions cut 3 bases from V and 0 bases from J, with 13 bases between. Germline V gene data show CDR1 as SGDLS and CDR2 as YYNGEE. CDR3 size: 15 residues. The CDR3 spells CASSEGTGSSYEQYF. For the CDR3, the DNA is TGTGCCAGCAGCGAGGGGACGGGGAGCTCCTACGAGCAGTACTTC.

Of note for this clone: This sample also contains other DNA sequences that code for the same CDR3. V and J are TRBV14 and TRBJ1-2, with a tentative D call TRBD1 (6 bases). V was pared by 1 base and J by 2 bases, with 11 bases between. The CDR3 runs 15 residues. Germline CDR1 SGHDN, CDR2 FVKESK. The CDR3 region is CASSQVGQGNYGYTF. CDR3 in DNA: TGTGCCAGCAGCCAAGTAGGGCAGGGGAACTATGGCTACACCTTC.

This clone has just a few counts. Other DNA sequences from this sample encode an identical CDR3 as well. This chain links TRBV7-7 with TRBJ2-5; D remains ambiguous. V was clipped by 3 bases and J by 0 bases, with 2 bases between them. This CDR3 contains 12 residues. Germline V lookup: CDR1 SSHAT, CDR2 FNYEAQ (reference sequence). CDR3 in DNA: TGTGCCAGCAGCTTGGACCAAGAGACCCAGTACTTC. This translates into CASSLDQETQYF.

In its sample, this clone was seen a few times. The chain uses TRBV11-2 and TRBJ2-3, with a tentative D call TRBD2 (5 bases). The CDR3 contains 17 residues. V lost 5 bases and J lost 6, with 24 bases in between. The germline V gene encodes CDR1 SGHAT and CDR2 FQNNGV. The DNA for the CDR3 is TGTGCCAGCAGCCCCCCAGATGGGGAGCCGAGTTTGGATACGCAGTATTTT. It is translated as CASSPPDGEPSLDTQYF.

The chain links TRBV7-9 to TRBJ1-6, with D unresolved. The V end lost 5 bases, the J end lost 10 bases, and 15 bases lay between the germline ends. Germline V gene sequence: CDR1 SEHNR, CDR2 FQNEAQ (reference sequence). The CDR3 has 14 amino acids. CDR3 DNA sequence: TGTGCCAGCAGCGACGTACCTGGCGGGTCACCCCTCCACTTT. Its protein is CASSDVPGGSPLHF. Full variable domain (missing parts from reference TRBV7-9 and TRBJ1-6): DTGVSQNPRHKITKRGQNVTFRCDPISEHNRLYWYRQTLGQGPEFLTYFQNEAQLEKSRLLSDRFSAERPKGSFSTLEIQRTEQGDSAMYLCASSDVPGGSPLHFGNGTRLTVT.

The chain employs TRBV7-9 and TRBJ2-5; D is perhaps TRBD1 (6 bases). This CDR3 is 14 amino acids long. Trimming left V 3 bases short and J 2 bases short, with 10 bases between. Looked up from germline, CDR1 is SEHNR and CDR2 is FQNEAQ (reference sequence). In DNA, the CDR3 is TGTGCCAGCAGCTTCGGGACACCACAAGAGACCCAGTACTTC. The encoded protein is CASSFGTPQETQYF.

The CDR3, as DNA: TGTGCCTGGAAAGAAACAGGGAACTATGGCTACACCTTC. Translated, it gives CAWKETGNYGYTF. This chain links TRBV30 with TRBJ1-2; a possible D gene is TRBD1 (6 bases). The CDR3 sequence is 13 residues long. CDR1 and CDR2 (germline): GTSNPN, SVGIG (reference sequence). V gave up 4 bases and J gave up 2 bases, with 11 bases separating them.

The chain has TRBV29-1 and TRBJ2-5, with a tentative D call TRBD1 (5 bases). Trimming removed 3 bases from V and 2 bases from J, with 13 bases in between. The germline CDR1 and CDR2 sequences are SQVTM and ANQGSEA. The CDR3 totals 14 residues. The CDR3 spells CSVDGSGIQETQYF. For the CDR3, the DNA is TGCAGCGTTGATGGATCAGGGATACAAGAGACCCAGTACTTC. Full variable domain (missing parts from reference TRBV29-1 and TRBJ2-5): SAVISQKPSRDICQRGTSLTIQCQVDSQVTMMFWYRQQPGQSLTLIATANQGSEATYESGFVIDKFPISRPNLTFSTLTVSNMSPEDSSIYLCSVDGSGIQETQYFGPGTRLLVL.

V is TRBV30 and J is TRBJ1-5, with 8 bases aligning to TRBD1. J was trimmed by 2 bases and V by 5 bases; bases with no gene match: 11. The CDR3 consists of 16 residues. Per germline, CDR1 GTSNPN and CDR2 SVGIG (reference sequence). CDR3 bases: TGTGCCTGGGCCCGGACAGGGTCCGGGGGCAATCAGCCCCAGCATTTT. Translated, it gives CAWARTGSGGNQPQHF.

This clone has just a few counts. The chain employs TRBV14 and TRBJ2-3, with D maybe TRBD1 (6 bases). CDR3 length equals 13 residues. Germline CDR1 and CDR2: SGHDN and FVKESK. Trimming shortened V by 4 bases and J by 10 bases, and 15 bases separated the two germline ends. The CDR3 protein is CASSPYRDGAQYF. The DNA of the CDR3 is TGTGCCAGCAGCCCGTACAGGGACGGGGCGCAGTATTTT.

This clone was counted only a few times. The chain carries TRBV13 and TRBJ2-1; no clear D gene. V gave up 5 bases and J gave up 3 bases, with 17 bases separating them. From germline, CDR1 is PRHDT and CDR2 FYEKMQ (reference sequence). The CDR3 sequence is 16 residues long. As DNA, the CDR3 is TGTGCCAGCAGCCTTCCGGGCCCAGGCGGCTACAATGAGCAGTTCTTC. Its translation: CASSLPGPGGYNEQFF.

This clone was seen a handful of times. The chain is built from TRBV6-1 and TRBJ2-7; D is possibly TRBD1 (5 bases). CDR1 and CDR2 from the germline V gene are MNHNS and SASEGT. V was pared by 5 bases and J by 6 bases, with 14 bases between. The CDR3 is made up of 13 amino acids. DNA of the CDR3: TGTGCCAGCAGTTCAGATCAGGGTTCCGAGCAGTACTTC. Translation: CASSSDQGSEQYF.

The CDR3 loop reads CASSELGDYGYTF. CDR3 sequence (DNA): TGTGCCAGCAGTGAACTTGGTGACTATGGCTACACCTTC. The chain employs TRBV25-1 and TRBJ1-2; no firm D call. V lost 2 bases to trimming and J lost 3 bases, with 7 bases between them. Per the germline V gene, CDR1 is MGHDK and CDR2 is SYGVNS. The CDR3 length is 13 residues.

V and J are TRBV6-1 and TRBJ2-5; no reliable D call. V was clipped by 6 bases and J by 3 bases, with 17 bases between them. The CDR3 has 15 amino acids. CDR1 is MNHNS, CDR2 SASEGT, per germline. CDR3 sequence (DNA): TGTGCCAGCAGACCCAGCCTCGTGGGTGAAGAGACCCAGTACTTC. Amino acids: CASRPSLVGEETQYF.

The chain combines TRBV6-6 with TRBJ2-5, with D possibly TRBD2 on 6 matching bases. Germline CDR1 reads MNHNY; CDR2 reads SVGAGI (reference sequence). V shed 5 bases and J shed 7 bases, with 14 bases lying between them. The length of the CDR3 is 13 residues. The CDR3 here is CASSQVAGGTQYF. The CDR3 DNA reads TGTGCCAGCAGTCAAGTGGCCGGGGGGACCCAGTACTTC.

This clone was detected only a few times. The CDR3: CASTREAGELFF. CDR3 bases: TGTGCCAGCACGAGGGAAGCCGGGGAGCTGTTTTTT. This chain joins TRBV2 and TRBJ2-2; a weak D match, TRBD2 (5 bases). Trimming removed 7 bases at V and 6 bases at J, with 9 bases between. In germline, CDR1 is SNHLY, CDR2 FYNNEI. This CDR3 is built from 12 residues.

J is TRBJ1-6 and V is TRBV6-1; possibly TRBD1 for D (5 bases). Germline loops: CDR1 MNHNS, CDR2 SASEGT. The CDR3 covers 15 residues. The V end was cut by 2 bases, the J end by 9 bases, with 14 bases between. DNA for the CDR3: TGTGCCAGCAGTGAAAAAGAAAGGGGTGCTTCACCCCTCCACTTT. Amino acids: CASSEKERGASPLHF.

This clone was seen only a few times. The germline gene is not matched at one end of the junction; a read error may be the cause. The V and J genes are TRBV30 and TRBJ1-2, with TRBD1 matching 8 bases. CDR3 size: 11 residues. Germline V gene lookup returns CDR1 GTSNPN and CDR2 SVGIG (reference sequence). CDR3 protein: CAWSPSADREF. The CDR3 nucleotides read TGTGCCTGGAGCCCCTCAGCGGACAGGGAATTC.